This T cell receptor beta chain was obtained from a study of T cell responses to AZD1222 COVID-19 vaccine. Study-level background: Second-dose intervals near 4 or 12 weeks were combined. Study-level results: In a largely white British group with more females than males, clonal diversity was possibly underestimated. Across the whole spike, CD4 TCRs peaked at regions 160-218 and 743-854. Reports indicate that nearly half of spike-specific TCRs are directed at unmutated variant regions.

This table comes from immunoSEQ multiplex PCR, and its TCRdb copy is limited to in-frame clones, with some not included. The table records 150,000 to 200,000 clones, around 93% of them present only once. CDR1 is MNHEY, CDR2 SVGAGI, per germline. There are 14 residues in the CDR3. V was trimmed by 5 bases and J by 3 bases, leaving 14 bases between them. For this clone: What it binds is not known.

The clonotype comes from an adult in good health. V and J are TRBV6-5 and TRBJ2-7; D is possibly TRBD2 (6 bases). Here the sequenced sample was peripheral blood, taken on day 0 of AZD1222 vaccination. CDR3 region: CASSPGGAYYEQYF. CDR3 bases: TGTGCCAGCAGTCCCGGGGGTGCCTACTACGAGCAGTACTTC.